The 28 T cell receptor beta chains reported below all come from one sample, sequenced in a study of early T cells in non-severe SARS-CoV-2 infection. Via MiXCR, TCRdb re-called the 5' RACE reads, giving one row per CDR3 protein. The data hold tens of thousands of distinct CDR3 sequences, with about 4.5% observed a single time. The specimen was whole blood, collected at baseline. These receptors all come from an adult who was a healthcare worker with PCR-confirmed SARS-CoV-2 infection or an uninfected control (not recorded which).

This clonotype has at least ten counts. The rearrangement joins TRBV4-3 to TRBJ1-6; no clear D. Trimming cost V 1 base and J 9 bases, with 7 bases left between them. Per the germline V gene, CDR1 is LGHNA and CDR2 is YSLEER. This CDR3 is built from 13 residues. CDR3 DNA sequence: TGCGCCAGCAGCCAAGGAATAGCTTCACCCCTCCACTTT. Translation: CASSQGIASPLHF.

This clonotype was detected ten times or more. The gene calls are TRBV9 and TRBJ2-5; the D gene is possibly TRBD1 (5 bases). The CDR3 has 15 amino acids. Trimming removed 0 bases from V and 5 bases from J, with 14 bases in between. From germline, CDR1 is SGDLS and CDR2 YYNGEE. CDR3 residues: CASSVATGQAETQYF. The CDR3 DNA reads TGTGCCAGCAGCGTAGCTACCGGACAAGCCGAGACCCAGTACTTC.

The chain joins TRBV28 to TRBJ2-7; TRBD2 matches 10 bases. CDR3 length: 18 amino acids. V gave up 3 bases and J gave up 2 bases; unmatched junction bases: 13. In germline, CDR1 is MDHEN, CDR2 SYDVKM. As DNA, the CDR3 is TGTGCCAGCAGTTTCCTAGCTGATAGCGGGAGGTATACCTACGAGCAGTACTTC. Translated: CASSFLADSGRYTYEQYF. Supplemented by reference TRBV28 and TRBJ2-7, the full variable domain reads DVKVTQSSRYLVKRTGEKVFLECVQDMDHENMFWYRQDPGLGLRLIYFSYDVKMKEKGDIPEGYSVSREKKERFSLILESASTNQTSMYLCASSFLADSGRYTYEQYFGPGTRLTVT.

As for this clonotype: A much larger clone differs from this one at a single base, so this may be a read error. The CDR3 region is CVSSQGNEQFF. CDR3 coding DNA: TGTGTCAGCAGCCAAGGCAATGAGCAGTTCTTC. V is TRBV16 and J is TRBJ2-1; unclear D gene. This CDR3 comprises 11 residues. Germline loops: CDR1 KGHSY, CDR2 FQNENV.

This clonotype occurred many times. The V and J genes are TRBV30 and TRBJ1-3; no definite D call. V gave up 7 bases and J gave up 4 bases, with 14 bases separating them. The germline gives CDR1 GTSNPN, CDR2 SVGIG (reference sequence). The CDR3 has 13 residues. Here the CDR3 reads CAFEWQVGNTIYF. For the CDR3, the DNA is TGTGCCTTCGAATGGCAGGTCGGAAACACCATATATTTT. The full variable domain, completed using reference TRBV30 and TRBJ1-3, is SQTIHQWPATLVQPVGSPLSLECTVEGTSNPNLYWYRQAAGRGLQLLFYSVGIGQISSEVPQNLSASRPQDRQFILSSKKLLLSDSGFYLCAFEWQVGNTIYFGEGSWLTVV.

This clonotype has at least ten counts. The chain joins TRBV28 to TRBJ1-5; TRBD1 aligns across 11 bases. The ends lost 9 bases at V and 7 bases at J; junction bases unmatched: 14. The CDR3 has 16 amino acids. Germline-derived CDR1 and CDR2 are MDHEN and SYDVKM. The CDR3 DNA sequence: TGTGCCAGTGTTCTTGGGACAGGGGGGATGAGGCAGCCCCAGCATTTT. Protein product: CASVLGTGGMRQPQHF.

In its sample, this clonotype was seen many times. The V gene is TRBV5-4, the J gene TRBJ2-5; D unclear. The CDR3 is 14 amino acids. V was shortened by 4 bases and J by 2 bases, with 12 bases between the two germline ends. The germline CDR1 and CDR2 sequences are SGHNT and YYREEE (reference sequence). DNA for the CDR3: TGTGCCAGCAGCGCCCTTGCGGTACAAGAGACCCAGTACTTC. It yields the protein CASSALAVQETQYF.

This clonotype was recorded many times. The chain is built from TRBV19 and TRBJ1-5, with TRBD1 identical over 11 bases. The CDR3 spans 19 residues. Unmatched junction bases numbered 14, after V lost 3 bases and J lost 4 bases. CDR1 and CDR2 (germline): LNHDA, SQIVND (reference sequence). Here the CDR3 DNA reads TGTGCCAGTAGTATGTTTGGGAGTGGGGACAGGGGGAGAAATCAGCCCCAGCATTTT. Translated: CASSMFGSGDRGRNQPQHF.

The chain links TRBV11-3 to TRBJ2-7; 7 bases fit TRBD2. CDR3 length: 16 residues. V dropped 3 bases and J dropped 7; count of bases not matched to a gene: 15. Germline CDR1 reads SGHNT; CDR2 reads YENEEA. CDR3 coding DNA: TGTGCCAGCAGCTTTCGGTCAGCGGGGAGGGCTAGAGAGCAGTACTTC. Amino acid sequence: CASSFRSAGRAREQYF.

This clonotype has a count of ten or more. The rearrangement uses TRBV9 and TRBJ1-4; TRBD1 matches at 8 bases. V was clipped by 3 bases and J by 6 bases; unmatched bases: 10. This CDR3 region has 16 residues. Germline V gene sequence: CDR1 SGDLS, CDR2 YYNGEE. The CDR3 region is CASSDVGQGRYEKLFF. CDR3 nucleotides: TGTGCCAGCAGCGACGTCGGACAGGGACGCTATGAAAAACTGTTTTTT.

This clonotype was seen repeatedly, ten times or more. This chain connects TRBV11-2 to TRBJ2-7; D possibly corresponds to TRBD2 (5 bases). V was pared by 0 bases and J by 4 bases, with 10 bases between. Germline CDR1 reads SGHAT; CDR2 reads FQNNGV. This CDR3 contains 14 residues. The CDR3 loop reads CASSLDAGIYEQYF. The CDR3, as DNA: TGTGCCAGCAGCTTAGATGCCGGGATTTACGAGCAGTACTTC.

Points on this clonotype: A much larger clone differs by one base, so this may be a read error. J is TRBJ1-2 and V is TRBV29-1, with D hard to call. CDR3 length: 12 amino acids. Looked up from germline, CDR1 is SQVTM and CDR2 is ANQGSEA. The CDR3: CCVVEGNYGYTF. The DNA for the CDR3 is TGCTGCGTTGTGGAGGGTAACTATGGCTACACCTTC.

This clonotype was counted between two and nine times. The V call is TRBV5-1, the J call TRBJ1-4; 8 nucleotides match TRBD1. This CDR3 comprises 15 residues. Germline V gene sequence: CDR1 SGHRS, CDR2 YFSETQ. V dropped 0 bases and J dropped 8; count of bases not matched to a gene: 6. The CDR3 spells CASSLGQGIEEKLFF. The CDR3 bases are TGCGCCAGCAGCTTGGGACAGGGGATCGAGGAAAAACTGTTTTTT.

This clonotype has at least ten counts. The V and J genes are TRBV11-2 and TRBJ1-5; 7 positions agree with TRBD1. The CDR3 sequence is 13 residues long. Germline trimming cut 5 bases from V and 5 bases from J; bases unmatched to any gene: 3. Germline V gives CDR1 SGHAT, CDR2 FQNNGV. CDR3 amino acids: CASSLDRDQPQHF. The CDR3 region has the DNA TGTGCCAGCAGCCTTGACAGGGATCAGCCCCAGCATTTT.

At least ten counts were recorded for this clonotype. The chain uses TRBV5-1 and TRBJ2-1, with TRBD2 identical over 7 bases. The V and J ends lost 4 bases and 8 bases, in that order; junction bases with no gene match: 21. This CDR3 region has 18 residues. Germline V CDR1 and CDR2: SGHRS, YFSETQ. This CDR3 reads CASSAGWGGRLGRDEQFF. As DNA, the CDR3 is TGCGCCAGCAGCGCGGGCTGGGGCGGGAGATTGGGAAGGGATGAGCAGTTCTTC.

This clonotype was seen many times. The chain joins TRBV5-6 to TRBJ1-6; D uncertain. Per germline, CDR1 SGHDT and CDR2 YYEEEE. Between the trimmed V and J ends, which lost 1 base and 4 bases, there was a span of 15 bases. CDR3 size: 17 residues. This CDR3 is CASSLKGRGLYNSPLHF. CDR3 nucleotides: TGTGCCAGCAGCTTGAAGGGTAGAGGGCTGTATAATTCACCCCTCCACTTT.

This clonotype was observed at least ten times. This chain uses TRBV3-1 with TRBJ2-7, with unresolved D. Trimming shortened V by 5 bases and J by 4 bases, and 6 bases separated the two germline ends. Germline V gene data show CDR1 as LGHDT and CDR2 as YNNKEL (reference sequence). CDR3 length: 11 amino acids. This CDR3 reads CASSSVYEQYF. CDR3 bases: TGTGCCAGCAGCTCGGTTTACGAGCAGTACTTC.

The CDR3 DNA reads TGCGCCAGCAGCCAAGGTCTAGCGGGAGGCTACACCTTC. Its translation: CASSQGLAGGYTF. This chain links TRBV4-1 with TRBJ1-2; D gene unclear. CDR1 MGHRA and CDR2 YSYEKL come from the germline V gene. This CDR3 is 13 amino acids long. Trimming took off 1 base at V and 8 bases at J, with 11 bases between the two ends.

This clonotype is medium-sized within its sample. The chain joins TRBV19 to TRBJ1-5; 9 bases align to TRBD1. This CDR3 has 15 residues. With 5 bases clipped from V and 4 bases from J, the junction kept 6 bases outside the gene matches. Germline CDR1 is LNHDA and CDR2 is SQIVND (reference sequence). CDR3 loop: CASSGGQGRNQPQHF. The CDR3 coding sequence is TGTGCCAGTAGTGGGGGACAGGGTAGAAATCAGCCCCAGCATTTT.

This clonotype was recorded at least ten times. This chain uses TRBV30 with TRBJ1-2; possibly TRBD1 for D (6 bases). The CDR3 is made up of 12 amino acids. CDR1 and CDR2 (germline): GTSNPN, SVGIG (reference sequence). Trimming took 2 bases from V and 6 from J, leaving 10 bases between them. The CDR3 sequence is CAWSSRGHGYTF. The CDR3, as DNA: TGTGCCTGGAGTTCCCGGGGGCATGGCTACACCTTC.

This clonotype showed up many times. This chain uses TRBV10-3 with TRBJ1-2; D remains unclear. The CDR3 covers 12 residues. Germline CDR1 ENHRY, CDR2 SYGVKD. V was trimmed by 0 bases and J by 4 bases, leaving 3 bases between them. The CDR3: CAISESRYGYTF. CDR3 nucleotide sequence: TGTGCCATCAGTGAGTCGCGCTATGGCTACACCTTC.

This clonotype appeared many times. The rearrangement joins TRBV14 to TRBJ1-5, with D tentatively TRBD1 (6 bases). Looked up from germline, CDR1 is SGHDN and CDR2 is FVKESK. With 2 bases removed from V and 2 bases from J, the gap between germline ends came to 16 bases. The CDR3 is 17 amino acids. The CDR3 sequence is CASSQRIGGEGNQPQHF. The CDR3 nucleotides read TGTGCCAGCAGCCAAAGGATCGGGGGCGAAGGCAATCAGCCCCAGCATTTT.

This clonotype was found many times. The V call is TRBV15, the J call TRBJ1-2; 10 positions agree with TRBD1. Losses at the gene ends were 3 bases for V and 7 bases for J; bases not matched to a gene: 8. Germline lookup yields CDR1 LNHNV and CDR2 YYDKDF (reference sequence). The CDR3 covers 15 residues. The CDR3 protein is CATSSFTWTGGGYTF. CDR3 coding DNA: TGTGCCACCAGCAGTTTCACTTGGACAGGGGGTGGCTACACCTTC.

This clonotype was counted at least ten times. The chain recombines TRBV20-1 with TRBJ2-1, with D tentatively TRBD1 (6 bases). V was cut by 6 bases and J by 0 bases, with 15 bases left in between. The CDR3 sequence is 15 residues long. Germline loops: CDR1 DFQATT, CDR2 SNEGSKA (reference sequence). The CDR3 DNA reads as TGCAGTGCCAGACAGGACTCCTCCTCCTACAATGAGCAGTTCTTC. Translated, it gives CSARQDSSSYNEQFF.

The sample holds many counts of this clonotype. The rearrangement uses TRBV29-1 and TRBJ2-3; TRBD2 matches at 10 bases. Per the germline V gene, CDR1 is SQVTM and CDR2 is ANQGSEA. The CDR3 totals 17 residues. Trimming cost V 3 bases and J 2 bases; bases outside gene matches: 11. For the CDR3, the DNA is TGCAGCGTTGATAGGCTAGCGGGGGCCCCGTTCACAGATACGCAGTATTTT. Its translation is CSVDRLAGAPFTDTQYF.

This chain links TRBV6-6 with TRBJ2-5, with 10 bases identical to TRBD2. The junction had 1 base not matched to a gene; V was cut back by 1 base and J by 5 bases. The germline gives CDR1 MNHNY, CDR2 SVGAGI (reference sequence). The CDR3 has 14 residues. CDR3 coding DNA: TGTGCCAGCAGTTACTTTAGCGGGGGGGAGACCCAGTACTTC. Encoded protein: CASSYFSGGETQYF.

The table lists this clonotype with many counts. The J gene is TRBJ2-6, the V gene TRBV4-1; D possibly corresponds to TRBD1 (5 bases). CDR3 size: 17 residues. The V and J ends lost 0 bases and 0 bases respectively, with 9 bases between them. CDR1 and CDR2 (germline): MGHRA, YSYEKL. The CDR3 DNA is TGCGCCAGCAGCCAAGATTTAAGGGGCTCTGGGGCCAACGTCCTGACTTTC. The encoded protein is CASSQDLRGSGANVLTF.

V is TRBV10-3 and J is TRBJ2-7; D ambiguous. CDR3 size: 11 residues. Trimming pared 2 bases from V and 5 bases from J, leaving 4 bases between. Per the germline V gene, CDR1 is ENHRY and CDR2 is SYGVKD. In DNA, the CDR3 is TGTGCCATCAGTGAGATTGACGAGCAGTACTTC. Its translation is CAISEIDEQYF.